Listed here are 23 T cell receptor beta chains from one sample, sequenced in a study of shared clonotypes between healthy human individuals. Naive CD8 cells were CD45RO-negative, positively selected for CCR7, excluding terminally differentiated effector memory CD45RA+ cells. Profiled with immunoSEQ multiplex PCR; TCRdb holds only in-frame clones, not every one. Here the sample spans about 2 million clones, approximately 94% being singletons. Sequencing was done on a sample of naive CD8+ T cells sorted from blood. These receptors came from a young man in good health.

In this sample, this clone turned up once. The rearrangement joins TRBV6-4 to TRBJ2-7; D is unresolved. The CDR3 runs 10 residues. Germline V lookup: CDR1 MRHNA, CDR2 SNTAGT. Trimming shortened V by 5 bases and J by 4 bases, and 3 bases separated the two germline ends. The CDR3 DNA reads as TGTGCCAGCAGTTTTTACGAGCAGTACTTC. Translated: CASSFYEQYF.

This chain connects TRBV19 to TRBJ2-1, with a possible D match to TRBD1 (8 bases). CDR3 size: 15 residues. Germline assignment: CDR1 LNHDA and CDR2 SQIVND (reference sequence). V was trimmed by 5 bases and J by 5 bases, leaving 16 bases between them. CDR3 sequence (DNA): TGTGCCAGTAGTCCAGGGGGCGGGAGAAACAATGAGCAGTTCTTC. Amino acids: CASSPGGGRNNEQFF.

The rearrangement joins TRBV30 to TRBJ2-3; TRBD1 matches at 8 bases. V lost 3 bases and J lost 5; bases outside the gene matches: 10. The CDR3 sequence is 15 residues long. CDR1 is GTSNPN, CDR2 SVGIG, per germline (reference sequence). The chain's CDR3 is CAWSSQGGGVDTQYF. CDR3 DNA: TGTGCCTGGAGCTCACAGGGGGGCGGAGTAGATACGCAGTATTTT.

The CDR3 DNA is TGTGCCACCTCTGTTACAGGGGCGGGGACGTACGAGCAGTACTTC. Its translation: CATSVTGAGTYEQYF. The rearrangement links TRBV19 to TRBJ2-7; TRBD1 might be the D (7 bases). Germline CDR1 and CDR2: LNHDA and SQIVND (reference sequence). The CDR3 runs to 15 residues. The V end was cut by 10 bases, the J end by 4 bases, with 23 bases between. The whole variable domain, remainder taken from reference TRBV19 and TRBJ2-7, is DGGITQSPKYLFRKEGQNVTLSCEQNLNHDAMYWYRQDPGQGLRLIYYSQIVNDFQKGDIAEGYSVSREKKESFPLTVTSAQKNPTAFYLCATSVTGAGTYEQYFGPGTRLTVT.

The table lists this clone with a count of one. The chain uses TRBV14 and TRBJ2-5; the D gene is possibly TRBD2 (5 bases). This CDR3 contains 14 residues. From germline, CDR1 is SGHDN and CDR2 FVKESK. The germline V and J ends were trimmed by 0 bases and 7 bases, with 12 bases remaining between them. The CDR3 bases are TGTGCCAGCAGCCAAGATAGAGGGTTGGGGACCCAGTACTTC. This translates into CASSQDRGLGTQYF.

About this clone itself: Other DNA sequences within the sample encode an identical CDR3. This chain joins TRBV11-2 and TRBJ2-1, with D hard to call. This CDR3 has 14 amino acids. Deletions cut 1 base from V and 5 bases from J, with 9 bases between. CDR1 and CDR2 (germline): SGHAT, FQNNGV. CDR3 nucleotide sequence: TGTGCCAGCAGCTTAGCTGGCGGCCACAATGAGCAGTTCTTC. Translating it yields CASSLAGGHNEQFF.

This rearrangement joins TRBV7-9 to TRBJ2-3, with TRBD2 matching 7 bases. The CDR3 length is 13 residues. Germline V gives CDR1 SEHNR, CDR2 FQNEAQ (reference sequence). V shed 5 bases and J 10 bases; nucleotides not matched to a gene: 9. The CDR3 DNA is TGTGCCAGCAGCCCTTCTGGGGGGGAGGCGCAGTATTTT. Amino acid sequence: CASSPSGGEAQYF.

This chain uses TRBV30 with TRBJ1-1; D perhaps matches TRBD1 (5 bases). The length of the CDR3 is 13 residues. The V end lost 1 base, the J end lost 6 bases, and 12 bases lay between the germline ends. From germline, CDR1 is GTSNPN and CDR2 SVGIG (reference sequence). The CDR3 DNA follows: TGTGCCTGGAGTGACTCGCTGACAGCTGAAGCTTTCTTT. This codes for CAWSDSLTAEAFF.

With regard to this clone: The sample carries other DNA sequences with the same CDR3. The chain links TRBV7-9 to TRBJ2-7; D is unresolved. CDR3 length equals 13 residues. Germline CDR1 is SEHNR and CDR2 is FQNEAQ (reference sequence). Deletions cut 3 bases from V and 0 bases from J, with 6 bases between. CDR3 coding DNA: TGTGCCAGCAGCTTTTCAGCCTCCTACGAGCAGTACTTC. Protein: CASSFSASYEQYF.

The genes are TRBV28 and TRBJ1-2; 7 nucleotides line up with TRBD1. The length of the CDR3 is 16 residues. The V gene end was trimmed by 1 base and the J gene end by 4 bases; junction bases not matched to a gene: 9. Germline loops: CDR1 MDHEN, CDR2 SYDVKM. In DNA, the CDR3 is TGTGCCAGCAGTTTATTGGGCACAGGGGAATTCTATGGCTACACCTTC. This sequence encodes CASSLLGTGEFYGYTF.

Points on this clone: At the DNA level, this CDR3 is encoded by other sequences in the same sample as well. The rearrangement joins TRBV30 to TRBJ2-2, with D perhaps matching TRBD1 (6 bases). CDR3 length equals 14 residues. V dropped 3 bases and J dropped 1 base, with 9 bases sitting between them. Germline CDR1 reads GTSNPN; CDR2 reads SVGIG (reference sequence). Written as DNA, the CDR3 is TGTGCCTGGAGCCTGACAGGGAACACCGGGGAGCTGTTTTTT. Its translation is CAWSLTGNTGELFF.

The rearrangement joins TRBV5-6 to TRBJ2-1, with D uncertain. V was shortened by 0 bases and J by 4 bases, with 8 bases between the two germline ends. The CDR3 is 14 residues long. Looked up from germline, CDR1 is SGHDT and CDR2 is YYEEEE. The CDR3: CASSLVGDYNEQFF. For the CDR3, the DNA is TGTGCCAGCAGCTTGGTAGGTGATTACAATGAGCAGTTCTTC.

V usage is TRBV6-6 and J usage is TRBJ1-2; D unresolved. The V end lost 0 bases, the J end lost 3 bases, and 14 bases lay between the germline ends. The CDR3 runs to 16 residues. Germline V gene sequence: CDR1 MNHNY, CDR2 SVGAGI (reference sequence). The CDR3 loop is CASSYSGAETYYGYTF. The CDR3 nucleotides read TGTGCCAGCAGTTACTCAGGCGCAGAGACGTACTATGGCTACACCTTC.

With respect to this clone: The same CDR3 also results from other DNA sequences found in this sample. The J gene is TRBJ2-2, the V gene TRBV27; possible D gene TRBD1, 5 bases. This CDR3 comprises 12 residues. Germline CDR1 MNHEY, CDR2 SMNVEV (reference sequence). Trimming removed 7 bases from V and 4 bases from J, with 7 bases in between. The CDR3 region has the DNA TGTGCCAGCAAAGGGGCCACCGGGGAGCTGTTTTTT. Its translation is CASKGATGELFF.

The chain uses TRBV5-4 and TRBJ1-1; 10 positions match TRBD1. J lost 7 bases, V lost 5 bases, and 5 bases had no gene match. The germline V gene encodes CDR1 SGHNT and CDR2 YYREEE (reference sequence). CDR3 size: 13 residues. CDR3 in amino acids: CASRAGTGDEAFF. CDR3 DNA sequence: TGTGCCAGCAGGGCCGGGACAGGGGATGAAGCTTTCTTT. Based on the CDR3 plus reference TRBV5-4 and TRBJ1-1, the full variable domain is ETGVTQSPTHLIKTRGQQVTLRCSSQSGHNTVSWYQQALGQGPQFIFQYYREEENGRGNFPPRFSGLQFPNYSSELNVNALELDDSALYLCASRAGTGDEAFFGQGTRLTVV.

J is TRBJ2-7 and V is TRBV19; TRBD1 matches 8 bases. Germline V lookup: CDR1 LNHDA, CDR2 SQIVND (reference sequence). This CDR3 has 15 residues. V lost 5 bases to trimming and J lost 3 bases; unmatched junction nucleotides: 9. The CDR3 nucleotides are TGTGCCAGTAGTCCAGCCCGGACAGGGAACTACGAGCAGTACTTC. Its protein is CASSPARTGNYEQYF.

V usage is TRBV7-9 and J usage is TRBJ2-2, with D perhaps matching TRBD2 (5 bases). V lost 5 bases and J 5 bases, leaving 15 bases between the germline ends. The CDR3 spans 15 residues. CDR1 SEHNR and CDR2 FQNEAQ come from the germline V gene (reference sequence). This chain's CDR3 is CASSPPGISTGELFF. DNA of the CDR3: TGTGCCAGCAGCCCCCCCGGGATTAGTACCGGGGAGCTGTTTTTT.

The rearrangement links TRBV19 to TRBJ2-7, with D maybe TRBD2 (6 bases). The length of the CDR3 is 16 residues. Germline CDR1 is LNHDA and CDR2 is SQIVND (reference sequence). Trimming removed 5 bases at V and 0 bases at J, with 17 bases between. CDR3 region: CASSLRADGSSYEQYF. The CDR3 DNA reads as TGTGCCAGTAGTCTAAGGGCGGACGGGAGCTCCTACGAGCAGTACTTC.

V gene TRBV10-3 combines with J gene TRBJ2-4, with D tentatively TRBD1 (5 bases). The CDR3 loop spans 16 amino acids. CDR1 is ENHRY and CDR2 is SYGVKD in the germline V gene. V gave up 0 bases and J gave up 0 bases, with 9 bases separating them. This CDR3 reads CAISESGAPAKNIQYF. CDR3 DNA: TGTGCCATCAGTGAGTCAGGGGCGCCAGCCAAAAACATTCAGTACTTC.

Comment on this clone: One end of the junction is discordant with germline, which a read error may explain. V gene TRBV7-7 combines with J gene TRBJ2-5, with 8 nucleotides matching TRBD2. This CDR3 spans 15 amino acids. CDR1 is SSHAT and CDR2 is FNYEAQ in the germline V gene (reference sequence). The CDR3 bases are TGTGCTAGCAGCTTCCGAACGGGGGGGACAGAGACCCAGTACTTC. This translates into CASSFRTGGTETQYF.

The chain has TRBV4-1 and TRBJ2-7, with D unresolved. Germline V CDR1 and CDR2: MGHRA, YSYEKL. The CDR3 sequence is 13 residues long. The V gene lost 5 bases and the J gene lost 0 bases, with 8 bases spanning the gap. CDR3 bases: TGCGCCAGCAGCGACCGTTCCTCCTACGAGCAGTACTTC. Translating gives CASSDRSSYEQYF.

This chain connects TRBV7-8 to TRBJ1-1; 10 nucleotides line up with TRBD1. The V gene's germline CDR1 is SGHVS and CDR2 FQNEAQ. V gave up 7 bases and J gave up 6 bases; unmatched junction bases: 11. The CDR3 extends over 15 amino acids. This chain's CDR3 is CASTPTGTGDPEAFF. The CDR3 DNA sequence: TGTGCCAGCACTCCGACCGGGACAGGGGACCCTGAAGCTTTCTTT.

For this clone: In the same sample, other DNA sequences code for this CDR3. The V call is TRBV9, the J call TRBJ1-1, with D uncertain. Germline V gene sequence: CDR1 SGDLS, CDR2 YYNGEE. V was cut by 0 bases and J by 1 base, with 7 bases left in between. CDR3 length: 14 amino acids. The CDR3: CASSVVSGNTEAFF. In DNA, the CDR3 is TGTGCCAGCAGCGTAGTATCGGGGAACACTGAAGCTTTCTTT.